Listed here are 22 T cell receptor beta chains from one sample, sequenced in a study of blood T cell repertoires in COVID-19. Profiled with immunoSEQ multiplex PCR; TCRdb holds only in-frame clones, not every one. The data contain a few hundred thousand clones, 85% to 90% of them singletons. Sequenced: PBMCs or T cells enriched from blood (not recorded which). All receptors derive from a woman aged 18-29 years who had recovered from COVID-19.

The chain couples TRBV6-5 to TRBJ2-7; the match to TRBD1 covers 7 bases. The ends lost 4 bases at V and 3 bases at J; junction bases unmatched: 9. Germline CDR1 is MNHEY and CDR2 is SVGAGI. The CDR3 is 15 amino acids. The DNA of the CDR3 is TGTGCCAGCAGTTCCAAGACAGGGCGCCGCTACGAGCAGTACTTC. Translating it yields CASSSKTGRRYEQYF.

J is TRBJ2-5 and V is TRBV5-1; D not certain. CDR3 length: 16 residues. Trimming removed 0 bases from V and 5 bases from J, with 17 bases in between. Germline V gene lookup returns CDR1 SGHRS and CDR2 YFSETQ. CDR3 protein: CASSLALPGSRETQYF. CDR3 sequence (DNA): TGCGCCAGCAGCTTGGCCCTTCCGGGTAGTAGGGAGACCCAGTACTTC.

There are a few counts of this clone. V gene TRBV29-1 combines with J gene TRBJ1-2; 7 nucleotides line up with TRBD1. Looked up from germline, CDR1 is SQVTM and CDR2 is ANQGSEA. The CDR3 totals 13 residues. After removal of 3 bases from V and 3 bases from J, the junction contained 4 bases not matched to a gene. This chain's CDR3 is CSVDRQGHYGYTF. The CDR3 region has the DNA TGCAGCGTTGATAGACAGGGCCACTATGGCTACACCTTC.

CDR3 residues: CAWSVPPGPDTQYF. The CDR3 DNA sequence: TGTGCCTGGAGTGTACCCCCAGGTCCAGATACGCAGTATTTT. The chain recombines TRBV30 with TRBJ2-3; D uncertain. Germline V gene sequence: CDR1 GTSNPN, CDR2 SVGIG (reference sequence). This CDR3 region has 14 residues. Trimming shortened V by 0 bases and J by 4 bases, and 11 bases separated the two germline ends.

The gene calls are TRBV5-1 and TRBJ1-6; unclear D gene. The CDR3 covers 17 residues. CDR1 is SGHRS, CDR2 YFSETQ, per germline. V lost 0 bases, J lost 0 bases, and 10 bases lay in between. The CDR3 DNA reads as TGCGCCAGCAGCTTGGGGCAGGCAAGCTCCTATAATTCACCCCTCCACTTT. Its protein product is CASSLGQASSYNSPLHF.

This clone was seen only a few times. This chain connects TRBV4-1 to TRBJ1-2; 7 bases line up with TRBD1. Germline assignment: CDR1 MGHRA and CDR2 YSYEKL. The CDR3 contains 13 residues. Trimming cost V 4 bases and J 7 bases; bases outside gene matches: 6. CDR3 sequence reads: CASSPQGESGYTF. In nucleotides, the CDR3 is TGCGCCAGCAGCCCGCAGGGGGAGTCTGGCTACACCTTC.

The CDR3 loop reads CASSSSDSTHTIYF. The DNA of the CDR3 is TGTGCCAGCAGCTCCTCGGACAGTACCCACACCATATATTTT. The chain uses TRBV28 and TRBJ1-3; weak D call: TRBD1 (6 bases). The CDR3 sequence is 14 residues long. CDR1 and CDR2 from the germline V gene are MDHEN and SYDVKM. The germline V and J ends were trimmed by 6 bases and 8 bases, with 17 bases remaining between them.

Details on this clone: This sample includes further DNA sequences coding for the same CDR3. The chain employs TRBV19 and TRBJ1-2; 8 bases match TRBD1. V trimming: 6 bases; J trimming: 3 bases; junction bases outside the gene matches: 0. The CDR3 is 12 amino acids. CDR1 and CDR2 (germline): LNHDA, SQIVND (reference sequence). This CDR3 is CASRTGDYGYTF. Here the CDR3 DNA reads TGTGCCAGTAGGACAGGGGACTATGGCTACACCTTC.

V gene TRBV3-1 (or the pseudogene TRBV3-2) combines with J gene TRBJ1-2; 9 bases are shared with TRBD1. With 1 base clipped from V and 6 bases from J, the junction kept 9 bases outside the gene matches. CDR1 and CDR2 (germline): LGHDT, YNNKEL (reference sequence). CDR3 size: 16 residues. In DNA, the CDR3 is TGTGCCAGCAGCCAAGGTCTGGGACAGGGAGGACATGGCTACACCTTC. It specifies CASSQGLGQGGHGYTF.

The rearrangement links TRBV9 to TRBJ1-1; 8 positions match TRBD1. The CDR3 is made up of 16 amino acids. Germline CDR1 is SGDLS and CDR2 is YYNGEE. Trimming took 4 bases from V and 5 from J; bases not matched to a gene: 13. The CDR3 here is CASSSGTGPGGTEAFF. The DNA of the CDR3 is TGTGCCAGCAGCTCAGGGACAGGTCCCGGGGGGACTGAAGCTTTCTTT.

CDR3 sequence reads: CASRPTAGRSYEQYF. The CDR3 DNA sequence: TGCGCCAGCCGTCCCACGGCAGGGCGCTCCTACGAGCAGTACTTC. The V call is TRBV4-1, the J call TRBJ2-7; D is perhaps TRBD1 (5 bases). V lost 8 bases and J 0 bases, leaving 17 bases between the germline ends. Germline V lookup: CDR1 MGHRA, CDR2 YSYEKL. This CDR3 is 15 amino acids long.

In nucleotides, the CDR3 is TGTGCCAGCCGCGGGCAGGTATCACCAGTCTACGAGCAGTACTTC. It translates to CASRGQVSPVYEQYF. The chain links TRBV27 to TRBJ2-7, with D possibly being TRBD2 (5 bases). CDR3 size: 15 residues. Looked up from germline, CDR1 is MNHEY and CDR2 is SMNVEV (reference sequence). Deletions cut 8 bases from V and 3 bases from J, with 20 bases between.

V gene TRBV24-1 combines with J gene TRBJ2-7; TRBD1 matches 7 bases. J lost 4 bases, V lost 4 bases, and 12 bases had no gene match. Germline CDR1 reads KGHDR; CDR2 reads SFDVKD. The CDR3 extends over 16 amino acids. The CDR3 bases are TGTGCCACCAGTGACGCGACAGGGCTTGGGACATACGAGCAGTACTTC. It yields the protein CATSDATGLGTYEQYF.

The chain has TRBV10-3 and TRBJ1-6; D may be TRBD1 (6 bases). Germline CDR1 ENHRY, CDR2 SYGVKD. This CDR3 comprises 16 residues. V gave up 6 bases and J gave up 7 bases, with 19 bases separating them. The CDR3 bases are TGTGCCATCAGGGAAAGGAGAACAGGGCAAAATTCACCCCTCCACTTT. The encoded protein is CAIRERRTGQNSPLHF.

This clone was recorded once. V usage is TRBV10-1 and J usage is TRBJ1-4; TRBD1 agrees at 8 bases. The CDR3 runs to 14 residues. Germline V gives CDR1 WNHNN, CDR2 SYGVQD (reference sequence). The trim removed 5 bases at V and 8 bases at J, leaving 7 bases unmatched. DNA for the CDR3: TGCGCCAGCAGTCCCAACAGGGGGGACGAAAAACTGTTTTTT. The encoded protein is CASSPNRGDEKLFF.

This rearrangement joins TRBV19 to TRBJ1-5, with 8 bases lining up with TRBD1. The CDR3 length is 19 residues. CDR1 LNHDA and CDR2 SQIVND come from the germline V gene (reference sequence). J lost 3 bases, V lost 3 bases, and 16 bases had no gene match. This chain's CDR3 is CASSIGTGPGGMINQPQHF. The CDR3 coding sequence is TGTGCCAGTAGTATTGGGACGGGGCCAGGGGGCATGATCAATCAGCCCCAGCATTTT. The full variable domain, with the rest looked up from reference TRBV19 and TRBJ1-5, is DGGITQSPKYLFRKEGQNVTLSCEQNLNHDAMYWYRQDPGQGLRLIYYSQIVNDFQKGDIAEGYSVSREKKESFPLTVTSAQKNPTAFYLCASSIGTGPGGMINQPQHFGDGTRLSIL.

The chain employs TRBV5-5 and TRBJ1-2; tentative D call: TRBD1 (5 bases). The CDR3 runs to 16 residues. V lost 3 bases to trimming and J lost 3 bases, with 18 bases between them. Germline V gives CDR1 SGHKS, CDR2 YYEKEE (reference sequence). The CDR3 region is CASSWGRKRGDYGYTF. CDR3 sequence (DNA): TGTGCCAGCAGCTGGGGTAGGAAAAGGGGCGACTATGGCTACACCTTC.

The chain links TRBV11-2 to TRBJ2-7; D unclear. Germline values: CDR1 SGHAT, CDR2 FQNNGV. V lost 8 bases and J lost 1, with 9 bases in between. There are 12 residues in the CDR3. The CDR3 loop is CASSRWSYEQYF. In DNA, the CDR3 is TGTGCCAGCTCCCGGTGGTCCTACGAGCAGTACTTC. Looking up the rest from reference TRBV11-2 and TRBJ2-7 gives the full variable domain: EAGVAQSPRYKIIEKRQSVAFWCNPISGHATLYWYQQILGQGPKLLIQFQNNGVVDDSQLPKDRFSAERLKGVDSTLKIQPAKLEDSAVYLCASSRWSYEQYFGPGTRLTVT.

The chain combines TRBV9 with TRBJ1-2; D is uncertain. The CDR3 totals 14 residues. Trimming cost V 0 bases and J 6 bases, with 12 bases left between them. CDR1 SGDLS and CDR2 YYNGEE come from the germline V gene. In DNA form, the CDR3 reads TGTGCCAGCAGCGTAGACATCGGCGGGGATGGCTACACCTTC. This codes for CASSVDIGGDGYTF.

V usage is TRBV30 and J usage is TRBJ2-5, with 8 bases identical to TRBD1. Trimming removed 5 bases from V and 5 bases from J; junction bases left unmatched: 7. The CDR3 extends over 13 amino acids. Germline V gene data show CDR1 as GTSNPN and CDR2 as SVGIG (reference sequence). The CDR3 loop reads CAWERQGRETQYF. In DNA, the CDR3 is TGTGCCTGGGAACGACAGGGGAGGGAGACCCAGTACTTC. The full variable domain, with the rest looked up from reference TRBV30 and TRBJ2-5, is SQTIHQWPATLVQPVGSPLSLECTVEGTSNPNLYWYRQAAGRGLQLLFYSVGIGQISSEVPQNLSASRPQDRQFILSSKKLLLSDSGFYLCAWERQGRETQYFGPGTRLLVL.

The J gene is TRBJ1-1, the V gene TRBV19; no clear D. The CDR3 sequence is 15 residues long. Germline V gene sequence: CDR1 LNHDA, CDR2 SQIVND (reference sequence). The V end was cut by 3 bases, the J end by 1 base, with 12 bases between. The CDR3 bases are TGTGCCAGTAGTATCGGAGAACAATGGAACACTGAAGCTTTCTTT. It translates to CASSIGEQWNTEAFF.

This chain connects TRBV4-1 to TRBJ1-1; D is ambiguous. The CDR3 is 14 residues long. V was pared by 1 base and J by 8 bases, with 14 bases between. Germline CDR1 is MGHRA and CDR2 is YSYEKL. The CDR3 region is CASSQGYDTAEAFF. In DNA, the CDR3 is TGCGCCAGCAGCCAAGGTTACGACACCGCCGAAGCTTTCTTT.